This passage covers 2 T cell receptor beta chains from one sample sequenced in a study of preoperative IRX-2 immunotherapy in early breast cancer. Treatment noted: preoperative locoregional IRX-2 cytokine immunotherapy. Sequencing was performed with immunoSEQ multiplex PCR; in TCRdb, only in-frame clones are kept and a portion is missing. This sample has over 650 clones, with over 60% found just once. Here the sequenced sample was tumor tissue, taken after IRX-2 immunotherapy. The receptors derive from a human donor with breast cancer.

The V and J genes are TRBV5-1 and TRBJ1-4; D perhaps matches TRBD1 (5 bases). Trimming removed 4 bases at V and 0 bases at J, with 10 bases between. Per germline, CDR1 SGHRS and CDR2 YFSETQ. The CDR3 contains 15 residues. The CDR3 spells CASSPTVATNEKLFF. The DNA for the CDR3 is TGCGCCAGCAGCCCGACAGTGGCAACTAATGAAAAACTGTTTTTT.

This clone has just one count. The CDR3 is CASSPPSGANVLTF. The CDR3 nucleotides are TGTGCCAGCTCACCACCGTCCGGCGCCAACGTCCTGACTTTC. This sequence joins TRBV18 and TRBJ2-6; D unclear. The CDR3 consists of 14 residues. The V end lost 0 bases, the J end lost 7 bases, and 7 bases lay between the germline ends. CDR1 KGHSH and CDR2 LQKENI come from the germline V gene.